Reported below is one TCR beta chain. The antigen remains unidentified. The PCR used 60 Vbeta and 13 Jbeta primers. Measured with immunoSEQ multiplex PCR; TCRdb has only the in-frame clones, and not every one. The sample comprises fewer than 120,000 clones, roughly 80% of which are singletons, and 5.5% to 7% rests with the top ten. This specimen comes from a study of cytomegalovirus exposure and HLA in healthy donors. On the study more broadly: In a previous analysis, 110 million or so unique TCR beta sequences were found from roughly 200 million T cells. The study, taken as a whole, reports: A later analysis by the authors found several of the most significant clusters apparently linked to common viral pathogens. Accurate prediction of most subjects' HLA-A and HLA-B alleles from TCR beta sequences was reported. A later analysis, which compared TCR beta chains of equal frequency, found the HLA-associated ones more clonally expanded.

The V gene lost 4 bases and the J gene lost 1 base, with 13 bases spanning the gap. The length of the CDR3 is 14 residues. Germline CDR1 reads GTSNPN; CDR2 reads SVGIG (reference sequence). The clonotype originates from a man aged 25 to 45 in good health and CMV-seropositive. The source material was PBMCs. The V call is TRBV30, the J call TRBJ2-5, with D possibly being TRBD1 (6 bases). CDR3 nucleotide sequence: TGTGCCTGGATTCCAGGGGCCCTCCAAGAGACCCAGTACTTC. It is translated as CAWIPGALQETQYF.